In its sample, the clone carrying this T cell receptor beta chain was seen once. Measured with immunoSEQ multiplex PCR; TCRdb has only the in-frame clones, and not every one. The repertoire consists of over 40,000 clones, with 88% occurring once and the leading ten covering under 1.5%. This specimen belongs to a study of T cells in narcolepsy. V gave up 3 bases and J gave up 2 bases, with 4 bases separating them. Germline CDR1 is SGHDN and CDR2 is FVKESK. There are 12 residues in the CDR3. The chain joins TRBV14 to TRBJ1-1; D is ambiguous. This sequence originates from a human donor with narcolepsy. The sequenced sample consisted of CD45RA- memory CD4+ T cells from PBMCs. DNA for the CDR3: TGTGCCAGCAGCCATCCAAACACTGAAGCTTTCTTT. Translated: CASSHPNTEAFF.